The rows below give T cell receptor beta chains drawn from one sample of a study of neurological immune-mediated disorders. TCRdb fed the 5' RACE reads into MiXCR, producing one record per CDR3 protein. The sample holds 57,000 or so distinct CDR3 sequences, approximately 10% seen once. Sample: PBMCs. These receptors were obtained from a man in his sixties in good health. The CDR3 runs from the conserved cysteine through the conserved F or W. Each record gives: D gene, clone size, J gene, V gene, CDR3 protein, CDR3 DNA. A D gene is named only where the DNA matches it firmly. Only part of the rows carry a size: once, few, many, or a class if the clone is expanded.

>-|many|TRBJ2-7|TRBV6-2/TRBV6-3
CASSPNYEQYF
TGTGCCAGCAGTCCTAACTACGAGCAGTACTTC
>-|many|TRBJ2-7|TRBV7-8
CASSFGGAFSYEQYF
TGTGCCAGCAGCTTTGGGGGGGCCTTCTCCTACGAGCAGTACTTC
>-|many|TRBJ2-4|TRBV14
CASSQSGAAKNIQYF
TGTGCCAGCAGTCAGAGCGGCGCAGCCAAAAACATTCAGTACTTC
>TRBD1|many|TRBJ2-7|TRBV28
CASIGDSLSYEQYF
TGTGCCAGCATTGGGGACAGCCTTTCCTACGAGCAGTACTTC
>-|many|TRBJ1-1|TRBV5-1
CASYPPGSGITEAFF
TGCGCCAGTTACCCGCCGGGGTCCGGGATTACTGAAGCTTTCTTT
>-|many|TRBJ2-1|TRBV5-6
CASRPVAGEQFF
TGTGCCAGCAGGCCGGTGGCGGGGGAGCAGTTCTTC
>-|-|TRBJ2-1|TRBV24-1
CATSDTAGTCTTYNEQFF
TGTGCCACCAGTGATACGGCCGGGACGTGCACCACCTACAATGAGCAGTTCTTC
>-|many|TRBJ1-1|TRBV7-2
CASRVLGGNTEAFF
TGTGCCAGCAGGGTCCTGGGGGGGAACACTGAAGCTTTCTTT
>-|many|TRBJ2-7|TRBV4-2
CASSQAPSHEQYF
TGTGCCAGCAGCCAAGCCCCCAGCCACGAGCAGTACTTC
>-|many|TRBJ2-6|TRBV7-2
CASSSDFSGANVLTF
TGTGCCAGCAGCTCGGACTTCTCTGGGGCCAACGTCCTGACTTTC